This T cell receptor beta chain came from a study of cytotoxic CD8 clonotypes in ibrutinib-treated CLL (dated by TCRdb to about 2021). A note on the overall study: The cohort was composed of 11 relapsed/refractory and roughly 15 treatment-naive patients; IGHV unmutated status was identified in some 17 patients. An average of 255,043 productive templates and 94,082 productive rearrangements was obtained per sample. All remission and progressive disease samples were collected while patients were still receiving ibrutinib. The response samples were drawn at a median of roughly eleven months into treatment, with a range of roughly 6 to 36 months. Responses were partial in roughly 24 patients and complete in 2; after median approximately 66 months follow-up, about 14 stayed in remission and roughly twelve progressed. Cryopreserved peripheral blood mononuclear cells were collected before treatment, at response, and at either disease progression or sustained remission. Longitudinal samples were available for about 30% of the roughly 86 trial participants.

Of note for this clone: Its antigen remains unidentified. One base away there is no much larger clone; base qualities are not given.

General study outcomes and caveats: Clonality rose at ibrutinib response, remained stable during sustained remission, and dropped back toward baseline at progression. Sustained-remission and progressing patients did not have matched sampling times, and lymph node repertoires were not examined. Public clonotypes were rare and either contracted or stayed stable during treatment, and the rise in clonality at ibrutinib response reflected the expansion of private clonotypes. Baseline clonality exceeded that of age-matched healthy donors and correlated strongly with circulating CD8+ T-cell counts.

The CDR3 contains 14 residues, cysteine and phenylalanine counted. The DNA shown is the 42-base CDR3, in frame from base 1. Reading the germline V gene (reference sequence) gives CDR1 LNHDA and CDR2 SQIVND. After removal of 7 bases from V and 8 bases from J, the junction retains 10 bases not matched to a gene. A MiSeq instrument was used for deep resolution sequencing, which targeted depths ranging from 1 in 1 million up to 1 in 200,000 T cells, with coverage averaging 10x for each clonotype. The immunoSEQ hsTCRB Kit was used to generate the TCR beta libraries. The authors' pipeline ran thus. Data were analyzed with ImmunoSEQ Data Assistant and ImmunoSEQ Analyzer, with V, D and J genes assigned per IMGT definitions. Clonality, with values ranging from 0 to 1, was calculated as one minus the normalized Shannon entropy of productive rearrangement frequencies. Public clonotype analysis was restricted to overrepresented clonotypes comprising at least 0.05% of each patient's repertoire. Thirteen repertoires from age-matched healthy donors, obtained from immuneACCESS, served as clonality controls. This is the immuneACCESS table as TCRdb keeps it, with only in-frame sequences that have V and J called. A part of the clones is gone; compared with another copy, unresolved V genes explain less than half, and the rest is unexplained. V and J calls and clone size come straight from that table; D and trimming were deduced from the DNA. This sample gives approximately 200,000 clones in total; around 72% of them show up just once. The ten biggest clones cover around 15% of the sample.

The time point label for this specimen denotes: roughly 23 months on ibrutinib. For TCR beta library preparation, 1.5 to 2 micrograms of genomic DNA were isolated from cryopreserved PBMCs. Longitudinal blood samples from CLL patients receiving ibrutinib monotherapy were subjected to high-throughput TCR beta sequencing. Patients were enrolled in a phase 2 open-label single-center ibrutinib monotherapy trial. The receptor comes from a human donor with chronic lymphocytic leukemia. The sequence is built from TRBV19 and TRBJ2-1, with 8 central nucleotides matching TRBD1. This specimen was PBMCs, taken after 24 months of ibrutinib treatment. CDR3 region: CASTTGGLTHEQFF. The DNA reads as follows: TGTGCCAGTACCACAGGGGGTCTTACCCATGAGCAGTTCTTC.